Sequencing of this T cell receptor (beta chain) was carried out in a study of blood T cell repertoires in COVID-19. This CDR3 contains 15 residues. The germline gives CDR1 LNHDA, CDR2 SQIVND (reference sequence). With V trimmed by 10 bases and J by 3 bases, 11 bases remained unmatched. Only in-frame clones appear in the TCRdb table, and some are missing; sequencing was by immunoSEQ multiplex PCR. Of about 200,000 clones in the sample, 83% are singletons; the top ten hold 2.5% to 3%. V usage is TRBV19 and J usage is TRBJ1-2, with TRBD1 matching 10 bases. Sequences were obtained from peripheral blood. This receptor was taken from a middle-aged woman with active or convalescent COVID-19. CDR3 sequence: CATLGTGDIDYGYTF. In nucleotides, the CDR3 is TGTGCCACTCTAGGGACAGGGGATATAGACTATGGCTACACCTTC.